Below are 24 T cell receptor beta chains sequenced from a single sample in a study of blood T cells in healthy people across ages. Sample-barcoded 5' priming and a J-beta primer mix drove a second PCR of 7 to 11 cycles. Via MiXCR, TCRdb re-called the 5' RACE reads, giving one row per CDR3 protein. The repertoire holds around 1,100,000 distinct CDR3 sequences, with less than 45% as singletons. The sequencing sample was made of blood. These receptors originate from a man aged 18 to 30 in good health.

The V gene is TRBV30, the J gene TRBJ1-3; unclear D gene. The V end lost 0 bases, the J end lost 7 bases, and 4 bases lay between the germline ends. The CDR3 covers 11 residues. Germline CDR1 and CDR2: GTSNPN and SVGIG (reference sequence). CDR3 sequence (DNA): TGTGCCTGGAGTGTCTCGAACACCATATATTTT. Protein sequence: CAWSVSNTIYF.

The CDR3 is CASSQDRPNTGELFF. DNA for the CDR3: TGCGCCAGCAGCCAAGATAGGCCGAACACCGGGGAGCTGTTTTTT. The chain is built from TRBV4-3 and TRBJ2-2; D remains unclear. Trimming pared 0 bases from V and 0 bases from J, leaving 5 bases between. The CDR3 contains 15 residues. Germline V CDR1 and CDR2: LGHNA, YSLEER.

The chain carries TRBV20-1 and TRBJ1-5, with 9 bases aligning to TRBD1. The ends lost 4 bases at V and 2 bases at J; junction bases unmatched: 12. The germline gives CDR1 DFQATT, CDR2 SNEGSKA (reference sequence). The CDR3 loop spans 17 amino acids. As DNA, the CDR3 is TGCAGTGCTACTTGGACAGGGGATAGAGGAGGCAATCAGCCCCAGCATTTT. Translating it yields CSATWTGDRGGNQPQHF.

The CDR3 loop is CASSPTGNTDTQYF. CDR3 bases: TGTGCCAGCAGCCCGACAGGGAACACAGATACGCAGTATTTT. This chain uses TRBV6-5 with TRBJ2-3, with 7 bases matching TRBD1. The ends lost 6 bases at V and 2 bases at J; junction bases unmatched: 5. Germline V lookup: CDR1 MNHEY, CDR2 SVGAGI. The CDR3 length is 14 residues.

V usage is TRBV11-2 and J usage is TRBJ1-4; a weak D match, TRBD1 (5 bases). Germline lookup yields CDR1 SGHAT and CDR2 FQNNGV. The V and J ends lost 1 base and 14 bases respectively, with 14 bases between them. The length of the CDR3 is 13 residues. The CDR3, as DNA: TGTGCCAGCAGCTTAGTCCAACCCGGGGGGCTGTTTTTT. Translating it yields CASSLVQPGGLFF. Together with reference TRBV11-2 and TRBJ1-4, the CDR3 gives the full variable domain: EAGVAQSPRYKIIEKRQSVAFWCNPISGHATLYWYQQILGQGPKLLIQFQNNGVVDDSQLPKDRFSAERLKGVDSTLKIQPAKLEDSAVYLCASSLVQPGGLFFGSGTQLSVL.

This clonotype has only a few counts. The V and J genes are TRBV14 and TRBJ2-5; 7 bases align to TRBD2. Germline CDR1 and CDR2: SGHDN and FVKESK. This CDR3 spans 16 amino acids. V was clipped by 5 bases and J by 2 bases; unmatched bases: 11. DNA for the CDR3: TGTGCCAGCAGCTCCTATAACGGCGGGAGTCAAGAGACCCAGTACTTC. This encodes CASSSYNGGSQETQYF.

The chain employs TRBV20-1 and TRBJ2-1; no firm D call. The J call may be mistaken, given a closer DNA end match to TRBJ2-7. The germline V gene has CDR1 DFQATT and CDR2 SNEGSKA (reference sequence). CDR3 size: 15 residues. DNA for the CDR3: TGCAGTGCTGAAAGAGGCCTTAGCTCCTACAATGAGCAGTACTTC. The encoded protein is CSAERGLSSYNEQYF.

Comments on this clonotype: A much bigger clone sits one base away, suggesting this may be a read error. V and J are TRBV29-1 and TRBJ1-2; TRBD1 is a possible D gene (5 bases). The CDR3 is 17 residues long. Germline V gene lookup returns CDR1 SQVTM and CDR2 ANQGSEA. The CDR3 nucleotides read TGCAGCGTTGAAGATCTAACAAGACGGAGGGGAAACTATAGCTACACCTTC. Translation gives CSVEDLTRRRGNYSYTF. The complete variable domain, with remaining parts taken from reference TRBV29-1 and TRBJ1-2, reads SAVISQKPSRDICQRGTSLTIQCQVDSQVTMMFWYRQQPGQSLTLIATANQGSEATYESGFVIDKFPISRPNLTFSTLTVSNMSPEDSSIYLCSVEDLTRRRGNYSYTFGSGTRLTVV.

This clonotype came up a few times. This rearrangement joins TRBV19 to TRBJ2-3, with D maybe TRBD1 (5 bases). Germline CDR1 and CDR2: LNHDA and SQIVND (reference sequence). The CDR3 has 16 residues. V lost 0 bases and J lost 5, with 15 bases in between. The CDR3 bases are TGTGCCAGTAGTATAGACGAGGCAGGGCAGAGAGATACGCAGTATTTT. Translated, it gives CASSIDEAGQRDTQYF.

This chain links TRBV7-9 with TRBJ1-4; a weak D match, TRBD1 (5 bases). V lost 1 base and J lost 8, with 11 bases in between. CDR1 and CDR2 (germline): SEHNR, FQNEAQ (reference sequence). The CDR3 runs to 14 residues. CDR3 protein: CASSLVDSPEKLFF. The CDR3 DNA follows: TGTGCCAGCAGCTTAGTCGACAGTCCGGAAAAACTGTTTTTT. The entire variable domain, with the rest obtained from reference TRBV7-9 and TRBJ1-4, is as follows: DTGVSQNPRHKITKRGQNVTFRCDPISEHNRLYWYRQTLGQGPEFLTYFQNEAQLEKSRLLSDRFSAERPKGSFSTLEIQRTEQGDSAMYLCASSLVDSPEKLFFGSGTQLSVL.

This clonotype has only a few counts. The genes are TRBV20-1 and TRBJ2-1; D is unclear. The CDR3 has 13 residues. Germline loops: CDR1 DFQATT, CDR2 SNEGSKA (reference sequence). CDR3 nucleotide sequence: TGCAGCCTGGTAGGGTCATTTTACAATGAGCAGTTCTTC. It codes for CSLVGSFYNEQFF.

This clonotype was observed many times. The chain combines TRBV27 with TRBJ1-1; D call uncertain. The V and J ends lost 7 bases and 4 bases respectively, with 16 bases between them. The CDR3 is made up of 14 amino acids. The germline CDR1 and CDR2 sequences are MNHEY and SMNVEV (reference sequence). CDR3 bases: TGTGCCAGCAAAAGGGCGGCATACATCACTGAAGCTTTCTTT. Encoded protein: CASKRAAYITEAFF.

This chain links TRBV5-6 with TRBJ2-1; D is possibly TRBD2 (5 bases). Trimming cost V 3 bases and J 0 bases, with 16 bases left between them. In germline, CDR1 is SGHDT, CDR2 YYEEEE. The CDR3 spans 17 residues. CDR3 DNA sequence: TGTGCCAGCAGCTACGACGGTCCAACTAGCTCCTACAATGAGCAGTTCTTC. Its translation is CASSYDGPTSSYNEQFF.

This chain joins TRBV7-2 and TRBJ1-5, with a tentative D call TRBD1 (5 bases). The CDR3 extends over 15 amino acids. V gave up 6 bases and J gave up 2 bases, with 14 bases separating them. Germline-derived CDR1 and CDR2 are SGHTA and FQGNSA. The CDR3 DNA is TGTGCCAGCAGTCTCCGGGACGGAGGCAATCAGCCCCAGCATTTT. Amino acid sequence: CASSLRDGGNQPQHF.

Remarks on this clonotype: Since a much larger clone is just one base distant, this may be a read error. J is TRBJ2-1 and V is TRBV4-1, with unresolved D. The V end was cut by 2 bases, the J end by 8 bases, with 7 bases between. Germline V gene data show CDR1 as MGHRA and CDR2 as YSYEKL. This CDR3 has 12 residues. The CDR3 sequence is CASSQPVDEQFF. The CDR3 nucleotides read TGCGCCAGCAGCCAACCGGTTGATGAGCAGTTCTTC.

This clonotype was observed a few times. This chain uses TRBV20-1 with TRBJ1-2; tentative D call: TRBD1 (6 bases). V lost 3 bases and J lost 4, with 15 bases in between. Germline assignment: CDR1 DFQATT and CDR2 SNEGSKA (reference sequence). The CDR3 consists of 14 residues. The CDR3: CSASDRRGGYGYTF. The CDR3 bases are TGCAGTGCTAGTGATCGCAGGGGCGGCTATGGCTACACCTTC.

This clonotype was observed a handful of times. This chain joins TRBV20-1 and TRBJ2-7, with TRBD1 as a possible D gene (6 bases). From germline, CDR1 is DFQATT and CDR2 SNEGSKA (reference sequence). The CDR3 runs 12 residues. The V end was cut by 4 bases, the J end by 4 bases, with 11 bases between. The CDR3 loop reads CSATPGTYEQYF. Here the CDR3 DNA reads TGCAGTGCTACCCCCGGGACATACGAGCAGTACTTC.

V gene TRBV7-2 combines with J gene TRBJ2-3, with D possibly TRBD2 on 6 matching bases. Germline CDR1 reads SGHTA; CDR2 reads FQGNSA. The V end lost 2 bases, the J end lost 11 bases, and 23 bases lay between the germline ends. This CDR3 has 16 amino acids. In nucleotides, the CDR3 is TGTGCCAGCAGCTTATTATGGGGGGATAGCCTCAATGAGCAGTATTTT. Translation gives CASSLLWGDSLNEQYF. Based on the CDR3 plus reference TRBV7-2 and TRBJ2-3, the full variable domain is GAGVSQSPSNKVTEKGKDVELRCDPISGHTALYWYRQSLGQGLEFLIYFQGNSAPDKSGLPSDRFSAERTGGSVSTLTIQRTQQEDSAVYLCASSLLWGDSLNEQYFGPGTRLTVL.

The chain uses TRBV10-3 and TRBJ2-7; 14 nucleotides match TRBD2. There are 19 residues in the CDR3. V shed 10 bases, J shed 0 bases, and the junction held 17 bases outside the gene matches. CDR1 and CDR2 (germline): ENHRY, SYGVKD. The DNA of the CDR3 is TGTGCCACCAGCCTGTACGCCGGGACTAGCGGGAGAAGCTCCTACGAGCAGTACTTC. It specifies CATSLYAGTSGRSSYEQYF.

There are a few counts of this clonotype. This sequence joins TRBV29-1 and TRBJ1-2; D unresolved. This CDR3 contains 12 residues. Germline CDR1 and CDR2: SQVTM and ANQGSEA. The ends were cut back, 4 bases at V and 4 bases at J, with 10 bases in the middle. Here the CDR3 reads CSVADGVYGYTF. CDR3 nucleotides: TGCAGCGTTGCCGACGGCGTCTATGGCTACACCTTC.

As for this clonotype: The junction differs from germline at one of its ends, possibly a read error. V is TRBV5-1 and J is TRBJ2-3; D possibly matches TRBD1 or TRBD2 (5 bases each). Looked up from germline, CDR1 is SGHRS and CDR2 is YFSETQ. The length of the CDR3 is 15 residues. This CDR3 reads CASSYEGLSTDAQYF. CDR3 bases: TGCGCCAGCAGCTACGAGGGGCTAAGCACAGATGCGCAGTATTTT.

This chain uses TRBV6-5 with TRBJ2-3, with D perhaps being TRBD1 or TRBD2 (5 bases each). The V end was cut by 2 bases, the J end by 3 bases, with 12 bases between. CDR3 size: 15 residues. Germline loops: CDR1 MNHEY, CDR2 SVGAGI. The CDR3 DNA sequence: TGTGCCAGCAGTTACGAGGGGCCTACTACAGATACGCAGTATTTT. It yields the protein CASSYEGPTTDTQYF.

The chain employs TRBV6-6 and TRBJ2-2; D gene unclear. The CDR3 is 13 amino acids. The V and J ends lost 10 bases and 0 bases respectively, with 9 bases between them. CDR1 is MNHNY and CDR2 is SVGAGI in the germline V gene (reference sequence). CDR3 amino acids: CATLRANTGELFF. CDR3 nucleotide sequence: TGTGCCACCCTCCGGGCGAACACCGGGGAGCTGTTTTTT.

The rearrangement links TRBV7-9 to TRBJ1-2, with a weak D call TRBD1 (5 bases). Trimming removed 5 bases from V and 1 base from J, with 14 bases in between. This CDR3 comprises 15 residues. In germline, CDR1 is SEHNR, CDR2 FQNEAQ (reference sequence). The CDR3 loop is CASSPLRGGNYGYTF. Written as DNA, the CDR3 is TGTGCCAGCAGCCCCCTCCGTGGGGGTAACTATGGCTACACCTTC.